These 32 T cell receptor beta chains were all obtained from the same sample, sequenced in a study of HIV-infected children after antiretroviral therapy interruption. Treatment denoted: PENTA 11 planned treatment interruption arm or continuous ART arm. A 3' RACE protocol on RNA, with unique molecular identifiers, produced the TCR library. TCRdb used MiXCR to reprocess the 3' RACE reads, holding one entry per CDR3 protein. The sample lists approximately 96,000 distinct CDR3 sequences; approximately 6.9% were seen once. This specimen was CD45RA+ CD4+ T cells from PBMCs, pooled from several time points, taken from a donor given antiretroviral therapy, either interrupted or continuous. Subset here: naive CD4+ CD45RA+ CD45RO- T cells. Every receptor here comes from a pool of human donors with HIV.

This clonotype occurred many times. The chain carries TRBV18 and TRBJ2-1; the D is unclear. The germline V and J ends were trimmed by 1 base and 0 bases, with 7 bases remaining between them. Germline V gene sequence: CDR1 KGHSH, CDR2 LQKENI. The CDR3 runs to 15 residues. The CDR3 spells CASSPRESSYNEQFF. CDR3 coding DNA: TGTGCCAGCTCACCACGAGAGAGCTCCTACAATGAGCAGTTCTTC.

V usage is TRBV7-2 and J usage is TRBJ2-1; D uncertain. Germline V lookup: CDR1 SGHTA, CDR2 FQGNSA. The V end lost 5 bases, the J end lost 1 base, and 12 bases lay between the germline ends. This CDR3 contains 15 residues. CDR3 DNA sequence: TGTGCCAGCAGCAGTGTCATACGGTCCTACAATGAGCAGTTCTTC. It is translated as CASSSVIRSYNEQFF.

This clonotype has just a few counts. J is TRBJ2-3 and V is TRBV19; the match to TRBD2 covers 8 bases. The ends lost 4 bases at V and 3 bases at J; junction bases unmatched: 3. The CDR3 runs 14 residues. Germline V gives CDR1 LNHDA, CDR2 SQIVND (reference sequence). CDR3 loop: CASSTSGGTDTQYF. CDR3 DNA: TGTGCCAGTAGTACGAGCGGGGGAACAGATACGCAGTATTTT.

This clonotype was detected many times. The CDR3 nucleotides are TGTGCCAGTAGTGCCTTGGGACTAGCGGGAGATTCTGAGCAGTTCTTC. This encodes CASSALGLAGDSEQFF. The rearrangement joins TRBV19 to TRBJ2-1; TRBD2 matches 14 bases. The length of the CDR3 is 16 residues. CDR1 and CDR2 from the germline V gene are LNHDA and SQIVND (reference sequence). Trimming removed 5 bases from V and 9 bases from J; junction bases left unmatched: 9.

This clonotype was found a few times. CDR3 region: CSVVGLMNTEAFF. The CDR3 nucleotides read TGCAGCGTTGTGGGGTTAATGAACACTGAAGCTTTCTTT. The gene calls are TRBV29-1 and TRBJ1-1; D remains unclear. CDR1 is SQVTM, CDR2 ANQGSEA, per germline. Trimming pared 4 bases from V and 0 bases from J, leaving 9 bases between. This CDR3 is 13 amino acids long.

This clonotype showed up many times. The chain joins TRBV18 to TRBJ1-1; 7 nucleotides agree with TRBD1. In germline, CDR1 is KGHSH, CDR2 LQKENI. The V gene end was trimmed by 4 bases and the J gene end by 5 bases; junction bases not matched to a gene: 4. The CDR3 has 13 residues. The CDR3 reads CASSLYRGTEAFF. CDR3 DNA: TGTGCCAGCTCACTGTACAGGGGAACTGAAGCTTTCTTT.

In this sample, this clonotype turned up many times. The rearrangement uses TRBV6-4 and TRBJ2-1; 8 nucleotides agree with TRBD2. The CDR3 consists of 17 residues. The germline gives CDR1 MRHNA, CDR2 SNTAGT. V shed 0 bases and J 1 base; nucleotides not matched to a gene: 5. CDR3 amino acids: CASSDSVAGSSYNEQFF. The CDR3 DNA reads as TGTGCCAGCAGTGACTCGGTAGCGGGGTCTTCCTACAATGAGCAGTTCTTC.

This clonotype was observed many times. The gene calls are TRBV12-3 or TRBV12-4 and TRBJ1-5, with 12 bases identical to TRBD1. CDR3 size: 18 residues. J lost 2 bases, V lost 7 bases, and 12 bases had no gene match. The CDR3 DNA sequence: TGTGCCAGCACCAAGGGACAGGGGGCGAGTAGGGGCAATCAGCCCCAGCATTTT. Translated, it gives CASTKGQGASRGNQPQHF.

This clonotype was observed many times. This chain joins TRBV7-2 and TRBJ2-7; 9 nucleotides line up with TRBD2. Germline-derived CDR1 and CDR2 are SGHTA and FQGNSA. With V trimmed by 6 bases and J by 5 bases, 11 bases remained unmatched. The CDR3 consists of 15 residues. CDR3 DNA sequence: TGTGCCAGCAGTGAGCGGGGGGTCTTAGTCCACGAGCAGTACTTC. Protein product: CASSERGVLVHEQYF. Using reference TRBV7-2 and TRBJ2-7 for the parts outside the CDR3, the full variable domain is GAGVSQSPSNKVTEKGKDVELRCDPISGHTALYWYRQSLGQGLEFLIYFQGNSAPDKSGLPSDRFSAERTGGSVSTLTIQRTQQEDSAVYLCASSERGVLVHEQYFGPGTRLTVT.

In its sample, this clonotype was seen many times. This chain uses TRBV11-2 with TRBJ1-3; no reliable D call. The length of the CDR3 is 15 residues. Looked up from germline, CDR1 is SGHAT and CDR2 is FQNNGV. V lost 7 bases and J 0 bases, leaving 13 bases between the germline ends. CDR3 nucleotide sequence: TGTGCCAGCACCCGGACGGGGAACTCTGGAAACACCATATATTTT. This translates into CASTRTGNSGNTIYF.

In its sample, this clonotype was seen many times. The CDR3 reads CASSTLGLLNEQYF. Here the CDR3 DNA reads TGTGCCAGTAGTACCCTGGGTCTCTTGAACGAGCAGTACTTC. V and J are TRBV19 and TRBJ2-7; D gene ambiguous. Germline loops: CDR1 LNHDA, CDR2 SQIVND (reference sequence). The CDR3 is 14 residues long. The germline V and J ends were trimmed by 4 bases and 5 bases, with 15 bases remaining between them.

Ten or more counts support this clonotype. The J gene is TRBJ2-7, the V gene TRBV3-1; a weak D match, TRBD1 (5 bases). The V gene lost 1 base and the J gene lost 3 bases, with 13 bases spanning the gap. Germline assignment: CDR1 LGHDT and CDR2 YNNKEL (reference sequence). The CDR3 is 15 residues long. CDR3 coding DNA: TGTGCCAGCAGCCAAGGGCTACAGGAGATCTACGAGCAGTACTTC. As protein: CASSQGLQEIYEQYF.

This clonotype was found many times. The chain has TRBV6-5 and TRBJ1-6; D gene uncertain. CDR3 length: 16 residues. Germline-derived CDR1 and CDR2 are MNHEY and SVGAGI. V was trimmed by 1 base and J by 2 bases, leaving 9 bases between them. The CDR3 DNA sequence: TGTGCCAGCAGTTACTGGTTGGGGACCTATAATTCACCCCTCCACTTT. It yields the protein CASSYWLGTYNSPLHF.

This clonotype was detected ten times or more. This chain links TRBV10-3 with TRBJ1-5, with no clear D. V lost 4 bases to trimming and J lost 9 bases, with 16 bases between them. This CDR3 has 14 residues. CDR1 and CDR2 (germline): ENHRY, SYGVKD. The CDR3 DNA reads as TGTGCCATCAGTGGTGACCGTTCGGAATTGCCCCAGCATTTT. Encoded protein: CAISGDRSELPQHF.

On this clonotype itself: A much larger clone lies one base from this, so it may be a read error. The chain uses TRBV7-8 and TRBJ2-3; no clear D gene. Germline loops: CDR1 SGHVS, CDR2 FQNEAQ. Trimming left V 5 bases short and J 0 bases short, with 18 bases between. The CDR3 spans 17 residues. CDR3 bases: TGTGCCAGCAGCCACGATCTTCAACTGTTCAGCACAGATACGCAGTATTTT. As protein: CASSHDLQLFSTDTQYF. The entire variable domain, with the rest obtained from reference TRBV7-8 and TRBJ2-3, is as follows: GAGVSQSPRYKVAKRGQDVALRCDPISGHVSLFWYQQALGQGPEFLTYFQNEAQLDKSGLPSDRFFAERPEGSVSTLKIQRTQQEDSAVYLCASSHDLQLFSTDTQYFGPGTRLTVL.

This chain links TRBV12-3 or TRBV12-4 with TRBJ2-2; TRBD2 aligns across 10 bases. J was trimmed by 4 bases and V by 3 bases; bases with no gene match: 11. The CDR3 spans 18 residues. The CDR3 loop is CASSFPLTSGDLTGELFF. CDR3 coding DNA: TGTGCCAGCAGTTTTCCCCTCACTAGCGGGGACCTCACCGGGGAGCTGTTTTTT.

This clonotype has ten or more counts. CDR3 sequence reads: CSASKRSGRTAKYEQYF. The CDR3 DNA sequence: TGCAGTGCTAGCAAGAGGTCTGGAAGGACAGCTAAATACGAGCAGTACTTC. This chain links TRBV20-1 with TRBJ2-7; a possible D gene is TRBD1 (6 bases). V lost 3 bases and J 4 bases, leaving 25 bases between the germline ends. The CDR3 length is 17 residues. Germline values: CDR1 DFQATT, CDR2 SNEGSKA (reference sequence).

This clonotype is labeled as medium-sized. V is TRBV12-3 or TRBV12-4 and J is TRBJ1-1; D remains unclear. The CDR3 contains 17 residues. V was cut by 1 base and J by 10 bases, with 25 bases left in between. The DNA for the CDR3 is TGTGCCAGCAGTTTAGGTCGGAGCCGCAATACGATTAGGCGAGCTTTCTTT. Its protein product is CASSLGRSRNTIRRAFF.

This clonotype has at least ten counts. J is TRBJ2-7 and V is TRBV5-6; D gene unclear. Germline values: CDR1 SGHDT, CDR2 YYEEEE. V lost 2 bases and J 1 base, leaving 13 bases between the germline ends. This CDR3 has 15 amino acids. The CDR3 region has the DNA TGTGCCAGCAGCTTCTCGCCAGCGCGATCCTACGAGCAGTACTTC. Translation gives CASSFSPARSYEQYF.

This clonotype was observed at least ten times. The chain joins TRBV7-9 to TRBJ2-1, with D unresolved. V was cut by 3 bases and J by 0 bases, with 12 bases left in between. This CDR3 is built from 16 residues. Germline CDR1 reads SEHNR; CDR2 reads FQNEAQ (reference sequence). In nucleotides, the CDR3 is TGTGCCAGCAGCTTCGTACGTAGGAGCTCCTACAATGAGCAGTTCTTC. Translation: CASSFVRRSSYNEQFF.

Ten or more counts support this clonotype. The chain carries TRBV5-1 and TRBJ2-6; the match to TRBD1 covers 7 bases. Per the germline V gene, CDR1 is SGHRS and CDR2 is YFSETQ. This CDR3 is 17 amino acids long. Trimming at V came to 3 bases and at J to 0 bases, leaving 6 bases not matched to a gene. CDR3 region: CASSYRSGGSGANVLTF. In DNA, the CDR3 is TGCGCCAGCAGCTATCGTTCAGGGGGCTCTGGGGCCAACGTCCTGACTTTC.

This clonotype has just a few counts. The gene calls are TRBV20-1 and TRBJ2-2; D gene uncertain. Trimming stripped 4 bases from V and 6 bases from J, with 9 bases between. Germline lookup yields CDR1 DFQATT and CDR2 SNEGSKA (reference sequence). The CDR3 contains 12 residues. CDR3 residues: CSAKTPAGELFF. CDR3 nucleotides: TGCAGTGCTAAAACTCCTGCCGGGGAGCTGTTTTTT.

This clonotype has a count of ten or more. The chain carries TRBV20-1 and TRBJ2-5; 8 bases map to TRBD2. The CDR3 has 14 amino acids. With V trimmed by 5 bases and J by 4 bases, 9 bases remained unmatched. Germline V gives CDR1 DFQATT, CDR2 SNEGSKA (reference sequence). The CDR3 loop is CSAVSGTSLETQYF. DNA for the CDR3: TGCAGTGCTGTTTCCGGGACTAGTCTAGAGACCCAGTACTTC.

The genes are TRBV7-4 and TRBJ2-7, with 7 bases lining up with TRBD1. The CDR3 totals 16 residues. Germline V gene sequence: CDR1 SGHVT, CDR2 SQSDAQ. After removal of 0 bases from V and 0 bases from J, the junction contained 5 bases not matched to a gene. CDR3 in DNA: TGTGCCAGCAGCTTAGCCCGGGACAGATTCTCCTACGAGCAGTACTTC. It encodes CASSLARDRFSYEQYF. Full variable domain (remainder filled in from reference TRBV7-4 and TRBJ2-7): GAGVSQSPRYKVAKRGRDVALRCDSISGHVTLYWYRQTLGQGSEVLTYSQSDAQRDKSGRPSGRFSAERPERSVSTLKIQRTEQGDSAVYLCASSLARDRFSYEQYFGPGTRLTVT.

This clonotype occurred many times. The V call is TRBV9, the J call TRBJ2-7, with D unclear. Germline V CDR1 and CDR2: SGDLS, YYNGEE. This CDR3 is 14 amino acids long. Trimming took off 3 bases at V and 6 bases at J, with 16 bases between the two ends. The CDR3 is CASSAAGRNREQYF. The CDR3 bases are TGTGCCAGCAGCGCCGCCGGCCGGAACCGCGAGCAGTACTTC.

This clonotype has ten or more counts. The chain is built from TRBV24-1 and TRBJ2-1, with D possibly being TRBD1 (6 bases). Germline assignment: CDR1 KGHDR and CDR2 SFDVKD. This CDR3 spans 15 amino acids. The ends were cut back, 4 bases at V and 8 bases at J, with 17 bases in the middle. CDR3 bases: TGTGCCACCAGTGACCTTCGGAAGCCAGGGGATGAGCAGTTCTTC. The encoded protein is CATSDLRKPGDEQFF.

Ten or more counts support this clonotype. The V call is TRBV4-1, the J call TRBJ1-5, with a possible D match to TRBD1 (5 bases). The length of the CDR3 is 17 residues. Germline assignment: CDR1 MGHRA and CDR2 YSYEKL. V dropped 0 bases and J dropped 4 bases, with 16 bases sitting between them. CDR3 in DNA: TGCGCCAGCAGCCAAGAGGGCAGGGAGGGATTAAATCAGCCCCAGCATTTT. Residues: CASSQEGREGLNQPQHF.

This clonotype was seen repeatedly, ten times or more. This rearrangement joins TRBV6-1 to TRBJ1-2; D is undetermined. Trimming took off 3 bases at V and 10 bases at J, with 15 bases between the two ends. The CDR3 is 13 amino acids. CDR1 and CDR2 (germline): MNHNS, SASEGT. CDR3: CASSEGMGRNYTF. CDR3 DNA sequence: TGTGCCAGCAGTGAGGGGATGGGCAGGAACTACACCTTC.

By sample share, this clonotype is medium-sized. The chain is built from TRBV29-1 and TRBJ2-7, with 7 positions matching TRBD2. J gave up 5 bases and V 3 bases, and 1 base lay outside the gene matches. This CDR3 comprises 11 residues. The germline V gene encodes CDR1 SQVTM and CDR2 ANQGSEA. The CDR3 DNA is TGCAGCGTTGAGAGCGGGAACGAGCAGTACTTC. Residues: CSVESGNEQYF.

This clonotype occurred many times. The chain carries TRBV12-5 and TRBJ2-3, with 8 nucleotides matching TRBD1. CDR1 is LGHNT, CDR2 FRNRAP, per germline. J gave up 1 base and V 0 bases, and 3 bases lay outside the gene matches. This CDR3 is built from 16 residues. CDR3 sequence: CASGLVGQGGTDTQYF. The CDR3 coding sequence is TGTGCTAGTGGTTTGGTTGGACAGGGAGGCACAGATACGCAGTATTTT. Full variable domain (missing parts from reference TRBV12-5 and TRBJ2-3): DARVTQTPRHKVTEMGQEVTMRCQPILGHNTVFWYRQTMMQGLELLAYFRNRAPLDDSGMPKDRFSAEMPDATLATLKIQPSEPRDSAVYFCASGLVGQGGTDTQYFGPGTRLTVL.

This clonotype is medium-sized. This chain links TRBV20-1 with TRBJ2-4, with D unresolved. Looked up from germline, CDR1 is DFQATT and CDR2 is SNEGSKA (reference sequence). The V gene lost 0 bases and the J gene lost 10 bases, with 13 bases spanning the gap. The CDR3 has 13 amino acids. CDR3 DNA sequence: TGCAGTGCTAGAGAAAGAGGCAATCGAATTCAGTACTTC. It yields the protein CSARERGNRIQYF.

This clonotype was found many times. V and J are TRBV7-7 and TRBJ2-1; tentatively, D is TRBD1 (7 bases). The V end was cut by 2 bases, the J end by 9 bases, with 11 bases between. The CDR3 extends over 13 amino acids. Germline values: CDR1 SSHAT, CDR2 FNYEAQ (reference sequence). The CDR3 spells CASSLLQGGEQFF. The DNA of the CDR3 is TGTGCCAGCAGCTTACTTCAGGGGGGTGAGCAGTTCTTC.